This T cell receptor (beta chain) stems from a study of control samples from healthy donors and cancer patients. Germline CDR1 is SGHNT and CDR2 is YYREEE (reference sequence). Trimming shortened V by 4 bases and J by 4 bases, and 11 bases separated the two germline ends. The length of the CDR3 is 13 residues. Assay used: immunoSEQ multiplex PCR; TCRdb lists only in-frame clones, some missing. The table shows fewer than 110,000 clones, with roughly 90% occurring only once. The TCR originated in a man aged 55 to 70 with lung cancer. Sequencing used PBMCs. V usage is TRBV5-4 and J usage is TRBJ2-5; D might be TRBD2 (7 bases). This chain's CDR3 is CASSQRGGETQYF. Written as DNA, the CDR3 is TGTGCCAGCAGCCAAAGGGGGGGAGAGACCCAGTACTTC.